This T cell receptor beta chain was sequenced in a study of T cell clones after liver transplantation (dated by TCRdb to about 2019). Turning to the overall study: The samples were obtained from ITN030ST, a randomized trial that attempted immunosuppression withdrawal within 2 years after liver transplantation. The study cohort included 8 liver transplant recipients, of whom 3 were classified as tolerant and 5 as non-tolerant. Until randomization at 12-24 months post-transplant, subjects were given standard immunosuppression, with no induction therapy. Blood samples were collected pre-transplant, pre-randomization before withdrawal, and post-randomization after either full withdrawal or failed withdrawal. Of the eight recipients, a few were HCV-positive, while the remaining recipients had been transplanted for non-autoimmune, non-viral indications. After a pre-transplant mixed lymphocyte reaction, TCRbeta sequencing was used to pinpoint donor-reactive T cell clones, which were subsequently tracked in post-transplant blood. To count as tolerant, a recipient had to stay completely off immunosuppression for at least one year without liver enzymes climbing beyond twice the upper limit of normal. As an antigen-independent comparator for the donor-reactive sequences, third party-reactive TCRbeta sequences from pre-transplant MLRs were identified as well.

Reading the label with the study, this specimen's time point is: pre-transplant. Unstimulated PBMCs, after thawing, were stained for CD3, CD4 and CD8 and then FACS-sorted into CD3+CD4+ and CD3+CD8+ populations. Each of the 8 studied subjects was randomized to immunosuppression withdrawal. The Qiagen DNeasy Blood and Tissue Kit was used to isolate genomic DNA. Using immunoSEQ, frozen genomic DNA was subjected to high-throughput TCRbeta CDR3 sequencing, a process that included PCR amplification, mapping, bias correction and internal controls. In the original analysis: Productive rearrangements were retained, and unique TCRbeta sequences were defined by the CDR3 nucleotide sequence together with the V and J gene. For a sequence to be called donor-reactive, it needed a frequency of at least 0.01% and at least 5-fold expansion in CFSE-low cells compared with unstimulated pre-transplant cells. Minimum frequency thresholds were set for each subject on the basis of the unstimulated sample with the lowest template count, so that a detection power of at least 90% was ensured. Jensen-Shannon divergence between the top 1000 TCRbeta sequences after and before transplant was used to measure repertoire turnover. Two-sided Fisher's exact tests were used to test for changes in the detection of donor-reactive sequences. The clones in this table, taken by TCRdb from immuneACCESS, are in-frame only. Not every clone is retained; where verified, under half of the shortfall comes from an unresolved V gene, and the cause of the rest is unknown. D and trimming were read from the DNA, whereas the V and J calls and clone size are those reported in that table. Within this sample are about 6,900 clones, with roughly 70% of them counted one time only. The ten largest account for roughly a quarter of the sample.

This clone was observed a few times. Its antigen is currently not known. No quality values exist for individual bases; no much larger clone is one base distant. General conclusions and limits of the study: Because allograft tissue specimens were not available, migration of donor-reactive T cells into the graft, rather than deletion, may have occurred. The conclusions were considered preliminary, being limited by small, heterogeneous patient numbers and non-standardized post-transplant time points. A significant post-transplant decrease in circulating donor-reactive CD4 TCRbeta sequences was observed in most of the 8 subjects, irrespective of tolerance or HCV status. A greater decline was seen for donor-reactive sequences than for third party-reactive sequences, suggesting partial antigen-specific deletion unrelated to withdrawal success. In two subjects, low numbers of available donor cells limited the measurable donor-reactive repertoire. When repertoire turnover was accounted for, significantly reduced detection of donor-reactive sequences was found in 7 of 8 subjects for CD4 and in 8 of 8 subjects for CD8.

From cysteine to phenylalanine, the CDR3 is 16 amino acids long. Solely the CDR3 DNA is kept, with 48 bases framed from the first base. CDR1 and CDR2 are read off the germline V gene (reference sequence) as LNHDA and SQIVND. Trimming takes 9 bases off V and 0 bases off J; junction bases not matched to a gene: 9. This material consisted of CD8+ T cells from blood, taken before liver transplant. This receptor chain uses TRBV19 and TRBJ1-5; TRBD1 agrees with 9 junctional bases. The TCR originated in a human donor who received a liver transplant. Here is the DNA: TGTGCCAGCCGGTCCGGGACAGGGTATAGCAATCAGCCCCAGCATTTT. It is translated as CASRSGTGYSNQPQHF. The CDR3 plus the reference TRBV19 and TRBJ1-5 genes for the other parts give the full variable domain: DGGITQSPKYLFRKEGQNVTLSCEQNLNHDAMYWYRQDPGQGLRLIYYSQIVNDFQKGDIAEGYSVSREKKESFPLTVTSAQKNPTAFYLCASRSGTGYSNQPQHFGDGTRLSIL.